This T cell receptor beta chain was identified during a study of blood T cells in healthy people across ages. J lost 3 bases, V lost 7 bases, and 6 bases had no gene match. This CDR3 has 14 residues. The germline V gene has CDR1 SGHTA and CDR2 FQGNSA. Primers used in a second PCR of roughly 7 to 12 cycles were a sample-barcoded 5' primer and a J-beta primer mix. MiXCR, applied by TCRdb to the 5' RACE reads, yields one record per CDR3 protein. The table includes about 780,000 distinct CDR3 sequences, around 45% detected once. This clonotype was observed a few times. This rearrangement joins TRBV7-2 to TRBJ2-7, with 10 nucleotides matching TRBD2. Sequenced sample: blood. This receptor was obtained from an elderly man in good health. CDR3 nucleotide sequence: TGTGCCAGCAACGTAGCGGGAGGCCTCTACGAGCAGTACTTC. Its translation is CASNVAGGLYEQYF.